The entry below describes one T cell receptor beta chain. This clone appeared a single time. This receptor's antigen is unknown. Within one base of it there is no much larger clone, and no base qualities were kept. These data belong to a study of blood T cell repertoires in COVID-19 (dated by TCRdb to 2018 to 2021). Regarding the study in general: Collaborator samples came from the United States, Italy and Spain and covered acute and convalescent phases of COVID-19. The material from the prospective study consisted of cDNA or gDNA derived from T cells, B-cell-depleted T cells, or PBMCs. Subjects who had been exposed to COVID-19, were actively infected with it, or had recovered from it provided the deeply sampled blood TCRbeta repertoires that made up the dataset. The repertoires were made available in a free public database intended to serve as a resource for research on the immune response to SARS-CoV-2. The samples were drawn from two sources: the first 160 participants of the ongoing ImmuneRACE study, and 1,254 subjects contributed by 6 global collaborators. The sample metadata nearly always contained a de-identified subject ID, COVID-19 status, age in years and sex. Where available, HLA class I and class II types were taken from metadata supplied by the sample provider and were not determined by assay-based typing.

TCRbeta CDR3 regions were amplified from genomic DNA by means of the immunoSEQ Assay, a bias-controlled multiplex PCR. From the authors' description of their analysis: The number of nucleated cells in each sample was estimated by amplification of reference gene primers within the assay. To quantify the absolute abundance of each unique TCRbeta CDR3 rearrangement, sequence reads were collapsed and filtered. For each sample, productive Simpson clonality was calculated as the square root of Simpson's diversity index over productive rearrangements. What TCRdb holds here is the immuneACCESS table cut down to in-frame rearrangements. Part of the clones is not present; checked against another copy, under half of the missing clones reflect an unresolved V gene, and the others are unexplained. V and J calls and clone size are copied from that table; D and trimming were computed from the DNA. This sample comprises roughly 230,000 clones, 70% to 90% of them detected only once. In total, the top ten clones hold 5.1% of the sample.

What the research found in general, with its limitations: How much clinical and demographic metadata was included differed by source and by participant, and the metadata was provided uncurated.

Inclusive of the bounding cysteine and phenylalanine, the CDR3 is 16 residues long. Only the CDR3 part of the read is kept: 48 bases, read in frame from the first base. The germline V and J ends show losses of 4 bases and 4 bases respectively, and no gene match explains 12 bases of the junction. Taken from the germline V gene (reference sequence), the CDR1 and CDR2 loops are LGHDT and YNNKEL. One collaborating source in Seattle enrolled patients while the patients were actively infected and followed the patients over time throughout the course of disease. The collaborating institutions used their own protocols to collect whole blood in K2EDTA tubes. For TCRbeta analysis, collaborators shipped samples as frozen whole blood, isolated PBMCs, or DNA extracted from either of those sample types.

The TCR comes from a man in his forties or fifties with COVID-19, enrolled during active disease. Sequencing was carried out using peripheral blood. This chain is built from TRBV3-1 (or the pseudogene TRBV3-2) and TRBJ1-2; 7 central nucleotides agree with TRBD1. The CDR3 amino acid sequence is: CASSPPGTAGRYGYTF. The DNA reads TGTGCCAGCAGCCCCCCCGGGACAGCAGGGCGCTATGGCTACACCTTC.